This T cell receptor beta chain was recorded in a study of T cell responses to AZD1222 COVID-19 vaccine. Sequenced by immunoSEQ multiplex PCR; TCRdb stores in-frame clones only, minus some. The sample has 95,000 to 150,000 clones; about 93% are singletons. Details on this clone: Its antigen is still unknown.

Looked up from germline, CDR1 is KGHSH and CDR2 is LQKENI. Trimming at V came to 5 bases and at J to 7 bases, leaving 3 bases not matched to a gene. The CDR3 runs 14 residues. Study-level findings and limits: Samples come after the peak T cell response, not at day 14. Reportedly, nearly half of unique spike TCRs recognized epitopes outside B.1.351/B.1.1.7 mutations. Donors skewed white British and female; clonal diversity was possibly underestimated.

This TCR came from an adult who received the AZD1222 COVID-19 vaccine. The rearrangement uses TRBV18 and TRBJ1-6; 9 nucleotides agree with TRBD1. Specimen: peripheral blood, collected 28 days after the second AZD1222 dose. The CDR3 nucleotides read TGTGCCAGCTCAACGGGACAGGGAAATTCACCCCTCCACTTT. This codes for CASSTGQGNSPLHF.